This T cell receptor (beta chain) stems from a study of T cell responses to AZD1222 COVID-19 vaccine (dated by TCRdb to 2020 to 2022). With respect to the entire study: AZD1222 recipients whose second dose came at about 4 weeks and those whose second dose came at about 12 weeks were combined into one group, since spike-specific TCR depth and breadth did not differ between the two schedules. TCR sequencing covered some 250 trial participants: 200 to 220 given two doses of AZD1222 and approximately 25 given two doses of MenACWY control vaccine. Trial participants were enrolled by age into subgroups of 18-55, 56-69 and 70-plus years, and around 150, 29 and 61 TCR-sequenced participants, respectively, were included in these subgroups. Results and caveats for the whole study, not just this receptor: Reportedly, close to half of the unique spike-specific TCRs recognized epitopes lying outside the regions that are mutated in the B.1.351 and B.1.1.7 variants. Conclusions about previously exposed vaccinees are limited, since just six or seven AZD1222 recipients were seropositive for SARS-CoV-2 at baseline. The vaccine-associated CD4 TCRs covered the entire spike protein, and the dominant responses fell in regions 160-218 and 743-854. After two AZD1222 doses, both the breadth and the depth of spike-specific TCRs were significantly higher than at day 0 and than in MenACWY recipients. Participants were mostly white British, with more females than males. The authors suggested clonal diversity may have been underestimated. The 56-69-year group was small, and its depth increase did not reach significance, likely because of low power. Because no samples from the day 14 peak response were available, repertoires could be characterized only after the peak T cell response.

What this sample's time point label stands for: baseline before first vaccination. The vaccinee samples were drawn from two UK trials, COV001 and COV002, one of which was a single-blind randomized controlled phase 2/3 trial testing AZD1222 (ChAdOx1 nCoV-19) in healthy adults. Trial participant PBMC samples were collected at day 0 and day 28 after the second dose for TCRbeta chain sequencing. The CDR3 regions of human TCRbeta chains were analyzed by immunosequencing. The published analysis was carried out like this. Repertoire TCRs were matched against a reference library of SARS-CoV-2-specific TCRs generated with the MIRA antigen-specificity platform. Breadth was defined as the fraction of unique TCRs that were SARS-CoV-2-associated. Depth was defined as the fraction of total T cells that were SARS-CoV-2-associated. Each spike-specific TCR was assigned to its reactive spike region and to a CD4 or CD8 class using the MIRA data. Log10-transformed breadth and depth values were compared by one-way ANOVA with Sidak's multiple comparisons tests. The table comes from immuneACCESS by way of TCRdb, which keeps in-frame sequences with V and J called. Part of the clones is missing from these tables; in studies checked, under half for an unresolved V gene and the rest for unknown reasons. V, J and clone size were drawn from that table, and D and trimming were deduced from the DNA. Within this sample are fewer than 200,000 clones, with roughly 88% of them counted one time only. The ten largest clones capture 0.45% to 0.55% of the sample.

The cysteine opens and the phenylalanine closes a CDR3 of 15 amino acids. Only the CDR3 region is kept as DNA, spanning 45 bases read in frame from base 1. CDR1 and CDR2 were assigned from the germline V gene (reference sequence) as SGHNT and YYREEE. The germline V end is reduced by 4 bases and the J end by 9 bases; junction bases left unmatched: 10. For this clone: The clone's antigen remains unknown. No base-level quality is on record; no much larger clone is a single base apart.

The receptor comes from an adult in good health. The V and J genes are TRBV5-4 and TRBJ2-1, with 10 bases matching TRBD2. The sequenced sample was peripheral blood, obtained on day 0 of AZD1222 vaccination. The DNA sequence is given as TGTGCCAGCAGCCCCCCCCTAGCGGGGGCGGGTGAGCAGTTCTTC. Translated, this is CASSPPLAGAGEQFF.